Below, 32 T cell receptor beta chains from the same sample are listed, as sequenced in a study of cytomegalovirus exposure and HLA in healthy donors. This PCR relied on a set of 60 Vbeta primers and 13 Jbeta primers. This table comes from immunoSEQ multiplex PCR, and its TCRdb copy is limited to in-frame clones, with some not included. The sample lists under 250,000 clones; about 77% were seen once. Sample: PBMCs. All receptors derive from a woman aged 30 to 39 in good health and CMV-seronegative.

The chain recombines TRBV6-1 with TRBJ2-3; TRBD1 is a possible D gene (5 bases). The V gene's germline CDR1 is MNHNS and CDR2 SASEGT. Trimming took 1 base from V and 0 from J, leaving 8 bases between them. The CDR3 is 15 amino acids. CDR3 DNA: TGTGCCAGCAGTGAAGTAGGGGCCAGCACAGATACGCAGTATTTT. Residues: CASSEVGASTDTQYF.

The V call is TRBV7-6, the J call TRBJ1-5; 9 positions agree with TRBD1. Germline CDR1 and CDR2: SGHVS and FNYEAQ. CDR3 length: 16 residues. The trim removed 5 bases at V and 5 bases at J, leaving 10 bases unmatched. The CDR3, as DNA: TGTGCCAGCAGCATAGGGACAGGGAGGGGCGATCAGCCCCAGCATTTT. Its protein is CASSIGTGRGDQPQHF.

DNA of the CDR3: TGTGCCAGAACGCGGACAGATGTTTCCTACGAGCAGTACTTC. This translates into CARTRTDVSYEQYF. V usage is TRBV28 and J usage is TRBJ2-7, with D possibly TRBD1 on 6 matching bases. Germline V lookup: CDR1 MDHEN, CDR2 SYDVKM. V lost 9 bases and J lost 1, with 16 bases in between. This CDR3 is 14 amino acids long.

The rearrangement uses TRBV7-8 and TRBJ1-2; 8 bases match TRBD1. CDR3 length: 16 amino acids. Germline CDR1 SGHVS, CDR2 FQNEAQ. V lost 5 bases to trimming and J lost 6 bases; unmatched junction nucleotides: 14. DNA for the CDR3: TGTGCCAGCAGCCAAGCCGGACAGGGTCATATTAATGGCTACACCTTC. Its translation: CASSQAGQGHINGYTF.

The V gene is TRBV7-2, the J gene TRBJ2-3; tentatively, D is TRBD2 (5 bases). CDR3 length equals 13 residues. Germline assignment: CDR1 SGHTA and CDR2 FQGNSA. V was trimmed by 7 bases and J by 6 bases, leaving 14 bases between them. The CDR3: CASNLAGGDTQYF. In DNA, the CDR3 is TGTGCCAGCAACCTCGCGGGCGGCGATACGCAGTATTTT.

The chain carries TRBV5-1 and TRBJ2-1; 10 positions agree with TRBD1. Germline V gene lookup returns CDR1 SGHRS and CDR2 YFSETQ. The trim removed 0 bases at V and 9 bases at J, leaving 12 bases unmatched. This CDR3 has 17 residues. The CDR3 DNA is TGCGCCAGCAGCTTGGCCCCGGGACAGGGGAGGTTGGGTGAGCAGTTCTTC. Encoded protein: CASSLAPGQGRLGEQFF.

V usage is TRBV6-5 and J usage is TRBJ2-7; a possible D gene is TRBD1 (6 bases). This CDR3 comprises 15 residues. Germline V gene lookup returns CDR1 MNHEY and CDR2 SVGAGI. V lost 5 bases and J lost 2, with 16 bases in between. The CDR3 DNA is TGTGCCAGCAGTCCATCCACAGGGTGGGCCTACGAGCAGTACTTC. Translated: CASSPSTGWAYEQYF.

This clone appeared once. CDR3 nucleotides: TGTGCCAGCAGCCTACTCACAGGGGTACTCACCGGGGAGCTGTTTTTT. Protein: CASSLLTGVLTGELFF. V usage is TRBV16 and J usage is TRBJ2-2; TRBD1 agrees at 7 bases. The ends lost 4 bases at V and 4 bases at J; junction bases unmatched: 9. CDR1 KGHSY and CDR2 FQNENV come from the germline V gene. The CDR3 extends over 16 amino acids. The variable domain in full, with the rest retrieved from reference TRBV16 and TRBJ2-2, is GEEVAQTPKHLVRGEGQKAKLYCAPIKGHSYVFWYQQVLKNEFKFLISFQNENVFDETGMPKERFSAKCLPNSPCSLEIQATKLEDSAVYFCASSLLTGVLTGELFFGEGSRLTVL.

The chain is built from TRBV7-9 and TRBJ1-1, with D perhaps matching TRBD1 (6 bases). This CDR3 region has 13 residues. Germline values: CDR1 SEHNR, CDR2 FQNEAQ (reference sequence). V dropped 4 bases and J dropped 5 bases, with 11 bases sitting between them. CDR3 sequence reads: CASSSNRDTEAFF. The DNA for the CDR3 is TGTGCCAGCAGCTCGAACAGGGATACTGAAGCTTTCTTT.

The chain has TRBV29-1 and TRBJ1-1; possibly TRBD1 for D (6 bases). The CDR3 length is 13 residues. The V end lost 4 bases, the J end lost 5 bases, and 14 bases lay between the germline ends. The germline gives CDR1 SQVTM, CDR2 ANQGSEA. DNA of the CDR3: TGCAGCGTTGGGGAGGGGGTGAGGACTGAAGCTTTCTTT. Its translation is CSVGEGVRTEAFF.

The gene calls are TRBV15 and TRBJ2-3; D not resolved. V was trimmed by 1 base and J by 4 bases, leaving 12 bases between them. CDR1 LNHNV and CDR2 YYDKDF come from the germline V gene (reference sequence). This CDR3 has 15 residues. The chain's CDR3 is CATSRGGVASDTQYF. For the CDR3, the DNA is TGTGCCACCAGCAGAGGTGGAGTTGCCTCAGATACGCAGTATTTT.

The V call is TRBV4-1, the J call TRBJ2-1; D is perhaps TRBD1 (5 bases). The CDR3 contains 17 residues. CDR1 and CDR2 (germline): MGHRA, YSYEKL. V lost 0 bases to trimming and J lost 2 bases, with 14 bases between them. In DNA, the CDR3 is TGCGCCAGCAGCCAAGAAGTAATCAGGGCTGCCTACAATGAGCAGTTCTTC. Amino acid sequence: CASSQEVIRAAYNEQFF.

The CDR3: CATSRGGGGNTIYF. The CDR3, as DNA: TGTGCCACCAGCAGAGGGGGCGGTGGAAACACCATATATTTT. The chain is built from TRBV15 and TRBJ2-2; a weak D match, TRBD1 (5 bases). Judging by the DNA end, TRBJ1-3 fits better; the J call may be wrong. The CDR3 spans 14 residues. Germline CDR1 reads LNHNV; CDR2 reads YYDKDF (reference sequence).

The chain recombines TRBV18 with TRBJ2-7, with 11 bases lining up with TRBD1. Trimming at V came to 0 bases and at J to 4 bases, leaving 2 bases not matched to a gene. CDR1 is KGHSH and CDR2 is LQKENI in the germline V gene. This CDR3 has 15 residues. The CDR3 DNA reads TGTGCCAGCTCACCACCGGGACAGGGGGGATACGAGCAGTACTTC. It is translated as CASSPPGQGGYEQYF. Using reference TRBV18 and TRBJ2-7 for the parts outside the CDR3, the full variable domain is NAGVMQNPRHLVRRRGQEARLRCSPMKGHSHVYWYRQLPEEGLKFMVYLQKENIIDESGMPKERFSAEFPKEGPSILRIQQVVRGDSAAYFCASSPPGQGGYEQYFGPGTRLTVT.

The chain is built from TRBV9 and TRBJ1-3, with D unclear. The CDR3 has 15 amino acids. Trimming took 0 bases from V and 0 from J, leaving 7 bases between them. Germline CDR1 SGDLS, CDR2 YYNGEE. CDR3 sequence (DNA): TGTGCCAGCAGCGTAGCCTCCTTCTCTGGAAACACCATATATTTT. Translation: CASSVASFSGNTIYF.

The chain couples TRBV2 to TRBJ1-1, with D hard to call. Germline values: CDR1 SNHLY, CDR2 FYNNEI. The CDR3 spans 12 residues. V lost 6 bases to trimming and J lost 1 base, with 6 bases between them. In DNA form, the CDR3 reads TGTGCCAGCAGGGCAGAGAACACTGAAGCTTTCTTT. It is translated as CASRAENTEAFF.

The chain carries TRBV5-6 and TRBJ2-7; TRBD1 matches at 9 bases. The CDR3 totals 15 residues. Germline trimming cut 3 bases from V and 4 bases from J; bases unmatched to any gene: 8. Germline V gene data show CDR1 as SGHDT and CDR2 as YYEEEE. The CDR3, as DNA: TGTGCCAGCAGCTACCCTAGGGACAGGGATTACGAGCAGTACTTC. Translating gives CASSYPRDRDYEQYF.

This chain joins TRBV14 and TRBJ1-5, with D unclear. The CDR3 is 14 amino acids. Looked up from germline, CDR1 is SGHDN and CDR2 is FVKESK. The V gene lost 5 bases and the J gene lost 7 bases, with 15 bases spanning the gap. The CDR3 is CASSSGLPSQPQHF. CDR3 coding DNA: TGTGCCAGCAGCTCAGGTCTACCTTCACAGCCCCAGCATTTT.

V gene TRBV4-1 combines with J gene TRBJ1-5; D is perhaps TRBD1 (5 bases). Germline CDR1 MGHRA, CDR2 YSYEKL. CDR3 size: 13 residues. The V end was cut by 9 bases, the J end by 1 base, with 10 bases between. The CDR3 protein is CASGRGSNQPQHF. The CDR3 DNA reads TGCGCCAGTGGCCGGGGGAGCAATCAGCCCCAGCATTTT.

The chain combines TRBV6-1 with TRBJ1-2; possibly TRBD1 for D (6 bases). Germline assignment: CDR1 MNHNS and CDR2 SASEGT. Trimming left V 8 bases short and J 4 bases short, with 14 bases between. The CDR3 contains 13 residues. The CDR3 nucleotides read TGTGCCAGCCATCCTAGGGGGATCTATGGCTACACCTTC. Translating gives CASHPRGIYGYTF.

This clone was observed once. V and J are TRBV12-5 and TRBJ2-3; D is unresolved. Germline assignment: CDR1 LGHNT and CDR2 FRNRAP. V shed 2 bases and J shed 5 bases, with 23 bases lying between them. This CDR3 has 18 residues. Here the CDR3 DNA reads TGTGCTAGTGGTTTGTTGTTTTTCACCTGGGCGAGACAAGATACGCAGTATTTT. Translating gives CASGLLFFTWARQDTQYF.

The chain uses TRBV28 and TRBJ2-5; D gene uncertain. V gave up 3 bases and J gave up 0 bases, with 11 bases separating them. Germline lookup yields CDR1 MDHEN and CDR2 SYDVKM. The CDR3 totals 15 residues. The DNA for the CDR3 is TGTGCCAGCAGTTTGAGGTCCTTGTACCAAGAGACCCAGTACTTC. Translated, it gives CASSLRSLYQETQYF.

This rearrangement joins TRBV5-6 to TRBJ1-2; 9 bases are shared with TRBD1. The CDR3 is made up of 16 amino acids. V lost 3 bases, J lost 4 bases, and 10 bases stayed unmatched. The germline V gene has CDR1 SGHDT and CDR2 YYEEEE. CDR3 residues: CASSSRTGVVFYGYTF. The CDR3 bases are TGTGCCAGCAGCTCCCGGACAGGGGTAGTTTTCTATGGCTACACCTTC.

The chain uses TRBV2 and TRBJ1-2; D gene uncertain. The CDR3 consists of 14 residues. V was cut by 3 bases and J by 0 bases, with 8 bases left in between. Germline values: CDR1 SNHLY, CDR2 FYNNEI. CDR3 amino acids: CASSEATPNYGYTF. The CDR3 DNA reads as TGTGCCAGCAGTGAGGCGACACCTAACTATGGCTACACCTTC.

The chain has TRBV2 and TRBJ2-7; D remains ambiguous. Deletions cut 5 bases from V and 7 bases from J, with 21 bases between. There are 15 residues in the CDR3. CDR1 is SNHLY, CDR2 FYNNEI, per germline. The CDR3, as DNA: TGTGCCAGCAGTTTCACAATTCACCCCTCTAGTGAGCAGTACTTC. It specifies CASSFTIHPSSEQYF.

The genes are TRBV6-5 and TRBJ2-7; 7 positions agree with TRBD2. The germline CDR1 and CDR2 sequences are MNHEY and SVGAGI. J lost 5 bases, V lost 3 bases, and 7 bases had no gene match. The CDR3 is made up of 14 amino acids. CDR3 DNA: TGTGCCAGCAGTTATAGAGGGACTACTGACGAGCAGTACTTC. It is translated as CASSYRGTTDEQYF.

The chain carries TRBV30 and TRBJ2-5; 14 bases line up with TRBD2. Germline assignment: CDR1 GTSNPN and CDR2 SVGIG (reference sequence). The CDR3 loop spans 17 amino acids. J lost 5 bases, V lost 0 bases, and 8 bases had no gene match. As DNA, the CDR3 is TGTGCCTGGAGTGTACTTAGGACTAGCGGGAGGATTGAGACCCAGTACTTC. Residues: CAWSVLRTSGRIETQYF.

This chain joins TRBV2 and TRBJ1-2; TRBD1 matches at 7 bases. Per germline, CDR1 SNHLY and CDR2 FYNNEI. The CDR3 consists of 13 residues. Losses at the gene ends were 7 bases for V and 7 bases for J; bases not matched to a gene: 9. CDR3 sequence reads: CASTQGEGAGYTF. CDR3 DNA sequence: TGTGCCAGCACCCAGGGGGAAGGTGCTGGCTACACCTTC.

The chain links TRBV6-1 to TRBJ2-3, with D perhaps matching TRBD2 (5 bases). Germline CDR1 MNHNS, CDR2 SASEGT. Between the trimmed V and J ends, which lost 6 bases and 0 bases, there was a span of 13 bases. This CDR3 has 15 amino acids. The CDR3 loop is CASSGKRISTDTQYF. CDR3 nucleotide sequence: TGTGCCAGCAGCGGAAAGCGGATTAGCACAGATACGCAGTATTTT.

This sequence joins TRBV19 and TRBJ1-5; the D gene is possibly TRBD1 (6 bases). Trimming stripped 1 base from V and 5 bases from J, with 12 bases between. From germline, CDR1 is LNHDA and CDR2 SQIVND (reference sequence). CDR3 length: 15 residues. The CDR3 sequence: CASSIVADSHQPQHF. CDR3 nucleotides: TGTGCCAGTAGTATAGTGGCGGACAGTCATCAGCCCCAGCATTTT.

The rearrangement joins TRBV5-1 to TRBJ2-3, with D hard to call. Germline values: CDR1 SGHRS, CDR2 YFSETQ. Trimming removed 1 base from V and 2 bases from J, with 8 bases in between. This CDR3 has 14 residues. This chain's CDR3 is CASSLSQVTDTQYF. As DNA, the CDR3 is TGCGCCAGCAGCTTGTCCCAGGTCACAGATACGCAGTATTTT.

The chain joins TRBV28 to TRBJ2-7; 7 bases map to TRBD2. The CDR3 has 15 residues. The V gene end was trimmed by 1 base and the J gene end by 3 bases; junction bases not matched to a gene: 6. Germline V gene data show CDR1 as MDHEN and CDR2 as SYDVKM. CDR3 loop: CASSLSRGRVYEQYF. The CDR3 DNA is TGTGCCAGCAGTTTATCACGGGGGAGGGTCTACGAGCAGTACTTC.